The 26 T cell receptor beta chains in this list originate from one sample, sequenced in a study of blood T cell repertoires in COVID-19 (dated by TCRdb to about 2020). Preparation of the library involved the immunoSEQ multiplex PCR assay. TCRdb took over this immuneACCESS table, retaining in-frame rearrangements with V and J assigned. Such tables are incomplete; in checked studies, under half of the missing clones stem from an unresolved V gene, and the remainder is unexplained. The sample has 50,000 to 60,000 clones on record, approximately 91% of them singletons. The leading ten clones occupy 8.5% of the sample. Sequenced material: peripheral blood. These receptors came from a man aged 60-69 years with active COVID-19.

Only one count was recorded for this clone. This CDR3 is CASSIFSGLAGAGEQYF. DNA of the CDR3: TGTGCCAGTAGTATATTTTCGGGACTAGCGGGAGCGGGCGAGCAGTACTTC. The J gene is TRBJ2-7, the V gene TRBV19, with 14 bases that match TRBD2. The CDR3 spans 17 residues. Trimming at V came to 2 bases and at J to 6 bases, leaving 9 bases not matched to a gene. CDR1 is LNHDA, CDR2 SQIVND, per germline (reference sequence).

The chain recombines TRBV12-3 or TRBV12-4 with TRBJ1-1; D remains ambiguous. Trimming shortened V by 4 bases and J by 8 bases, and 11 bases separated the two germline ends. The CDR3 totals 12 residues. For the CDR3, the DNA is TGTGCCAGCAGTTACCACTCCGGGGAAGCTTTCTTT. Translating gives CASSYHSGEAFF.

The CDR3 region is CASSLTSGDNEQFF. In DNA, the CDR3 is TGTGCCAGCAGTTTAACTAGCGGTGACAATGAGCAGTTCTTC. The chain carries TRBV27 and TRBJ2-1; 8 nucleotides match TRBD2. J gave up 5 bases and V 2 bases, and 2 bases lay outside the gene matches. Germline V gives CDR1 MNHEY, CDR2 SMNVEV (reference sequence). The CDR3 loop spans 14 amino acids.

CDR3 residues: CASSFIGQGAPGELFF. For the CDR3, the DNA is TGTGCCAGCAGTTTCATCGGACAGGGGGCCCCCGGGGAGCTGTTTTTT. This chain links TRBV6-5 with TRBJ2-2, with 11 bases identical to TRBD1. V shed 4 bases, J shed 6 bases, and the junction held 7 bases outside the gene matches. Germline assignment: CDR1 MNHEY and CDR2 SVGAGI. The CDR3 covers 16 residues.

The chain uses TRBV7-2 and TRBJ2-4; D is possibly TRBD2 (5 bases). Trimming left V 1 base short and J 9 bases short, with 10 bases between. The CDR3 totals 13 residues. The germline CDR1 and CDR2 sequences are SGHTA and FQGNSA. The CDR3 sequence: CASSLGRKTIQYF. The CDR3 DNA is TGTGCCAGCAGCTTAGGGAGGAAGACCATTCAGTACTTC.

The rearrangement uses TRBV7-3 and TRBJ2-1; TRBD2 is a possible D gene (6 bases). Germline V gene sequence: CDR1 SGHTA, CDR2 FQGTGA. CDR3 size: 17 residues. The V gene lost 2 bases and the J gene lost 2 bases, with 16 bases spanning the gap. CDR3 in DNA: TGTGCCAGCAGCTTATCCCCCGCGGGAAGTACCTACAATGAGCAGTTCTTC. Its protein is CASSLSPAGSTYNEQFF.

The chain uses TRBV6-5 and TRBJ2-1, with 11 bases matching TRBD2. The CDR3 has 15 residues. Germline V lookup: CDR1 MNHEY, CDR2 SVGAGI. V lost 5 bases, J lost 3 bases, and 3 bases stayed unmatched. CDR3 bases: TGTGCCAGCAGTCTGACTAGCGGGAACTACAATGAGCAGTTCTTC. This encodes CASSLTSGNYNEQFF.

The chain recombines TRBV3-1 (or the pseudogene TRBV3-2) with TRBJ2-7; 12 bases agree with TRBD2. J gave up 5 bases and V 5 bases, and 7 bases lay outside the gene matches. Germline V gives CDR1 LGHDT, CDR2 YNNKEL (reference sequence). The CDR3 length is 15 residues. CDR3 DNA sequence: TGTGCCAGCAGCGAGACTAGCGGGAGTATCCACGAGCAGTACTTC. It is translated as CASSETSGSIHEQYF.

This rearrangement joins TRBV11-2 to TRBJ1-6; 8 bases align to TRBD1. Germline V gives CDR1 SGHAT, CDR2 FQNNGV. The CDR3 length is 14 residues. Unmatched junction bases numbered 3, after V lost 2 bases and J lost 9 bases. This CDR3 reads CASSLRQGTSPLHF. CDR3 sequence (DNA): TGTGCCAGCAGCTTAAGACAGGGGACTTCACCCCTCCACTTT.

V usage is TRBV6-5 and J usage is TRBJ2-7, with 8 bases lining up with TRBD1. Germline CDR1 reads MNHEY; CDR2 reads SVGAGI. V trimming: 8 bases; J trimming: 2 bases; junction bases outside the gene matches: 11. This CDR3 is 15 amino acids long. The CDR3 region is CASSLGQGATYEQYF. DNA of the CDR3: TGTGCCAGCTCCCTGGGGCAGGGGGCGACCTACGAGCAGTACTTC.

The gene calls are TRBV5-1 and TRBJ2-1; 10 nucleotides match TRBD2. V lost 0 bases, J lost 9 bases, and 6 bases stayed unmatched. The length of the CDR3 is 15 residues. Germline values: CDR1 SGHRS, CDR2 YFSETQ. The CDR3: CASSLAMLAGVEQFF. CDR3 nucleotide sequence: TGCGCCAGCAGCTTGGCCATGCTAGCGGGAGTTGAGCAGTTCTTC.

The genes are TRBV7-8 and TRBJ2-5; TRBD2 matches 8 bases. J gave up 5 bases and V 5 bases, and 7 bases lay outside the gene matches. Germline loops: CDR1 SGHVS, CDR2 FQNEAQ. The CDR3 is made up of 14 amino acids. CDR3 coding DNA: TGTGCCAGCAGCATACAGCGGGGGCGGGAGACCCAGTACTTC. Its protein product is CASSIQRGRETQYF.

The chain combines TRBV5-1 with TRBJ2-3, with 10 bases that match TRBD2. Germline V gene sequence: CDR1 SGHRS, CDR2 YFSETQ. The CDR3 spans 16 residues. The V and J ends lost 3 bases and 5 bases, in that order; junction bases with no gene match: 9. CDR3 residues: CASSWGSGRAGDTQYF. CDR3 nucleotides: TGCGCCAGCAGCTGGGGGAGCGGGAGGGCCGGAGATACGCAGTATTTT.

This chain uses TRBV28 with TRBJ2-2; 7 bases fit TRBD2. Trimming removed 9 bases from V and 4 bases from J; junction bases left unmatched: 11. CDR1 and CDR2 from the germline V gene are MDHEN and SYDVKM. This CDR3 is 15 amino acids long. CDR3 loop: CASALSGVGTGELFF. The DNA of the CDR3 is TGTGCCAGTGCGCTAAGCGGGGTGGGCACCGGGGAGCTGTTTTTT.

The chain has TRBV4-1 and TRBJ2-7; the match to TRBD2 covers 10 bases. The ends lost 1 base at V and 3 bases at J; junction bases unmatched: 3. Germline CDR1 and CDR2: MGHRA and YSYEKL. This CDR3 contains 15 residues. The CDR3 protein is CASSQASGSFYEQYF. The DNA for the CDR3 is TGCGCCAGCAGCCAAGCTAGCGGGAGTTTCTACGAGCAGTACTTC.

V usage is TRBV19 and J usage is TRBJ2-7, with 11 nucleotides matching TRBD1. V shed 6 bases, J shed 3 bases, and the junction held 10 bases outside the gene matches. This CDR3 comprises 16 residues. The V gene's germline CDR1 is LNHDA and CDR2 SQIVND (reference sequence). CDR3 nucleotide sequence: TGTGCCAGTAGAAGGATGGGACAGGGGGTAGGCTACGAGCAGTACTTC. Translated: CASRRMGQGVGYEQYF.

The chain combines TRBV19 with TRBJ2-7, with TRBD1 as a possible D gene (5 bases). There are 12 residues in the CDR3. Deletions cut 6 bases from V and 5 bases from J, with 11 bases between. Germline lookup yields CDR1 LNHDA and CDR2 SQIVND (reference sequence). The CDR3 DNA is TGTGCCAGTAGGGGGCTCGGTGACGAGCAGTACTTC. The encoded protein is CASRGLGDEQYF.

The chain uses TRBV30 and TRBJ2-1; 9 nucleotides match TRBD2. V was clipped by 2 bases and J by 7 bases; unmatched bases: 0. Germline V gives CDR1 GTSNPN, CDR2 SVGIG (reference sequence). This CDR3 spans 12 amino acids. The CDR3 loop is CAWSTSGNEQFF. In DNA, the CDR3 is TGTGCCTGGAGTACTAGCGGGAATGAGCAGTTCTTC.

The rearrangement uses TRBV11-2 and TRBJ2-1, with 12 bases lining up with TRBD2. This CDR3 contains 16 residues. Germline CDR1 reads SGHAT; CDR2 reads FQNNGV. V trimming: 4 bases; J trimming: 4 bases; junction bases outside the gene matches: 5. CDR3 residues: CASSSSLAGGYNEQFF. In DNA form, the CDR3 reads TGTGCCAGCAGCTCCTCCCTAGCGGGAGGGTACAATGAGCAGTTCTTC.

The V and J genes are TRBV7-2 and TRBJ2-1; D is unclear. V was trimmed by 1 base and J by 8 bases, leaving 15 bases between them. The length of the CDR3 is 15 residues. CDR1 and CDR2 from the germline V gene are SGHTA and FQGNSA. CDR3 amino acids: CASSLDSRSVYEQFF. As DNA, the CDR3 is TGTGCCAGCAGCTTAGACTCGCGGTCAGTCTATGAGCAGTTCTTC. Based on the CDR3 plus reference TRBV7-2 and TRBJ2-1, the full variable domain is GAGVSQSPSNKVTEKGKDVELRCDPISGHTALYWYRQSLGQGLEFLIYFQGNSAPDKSGLPSDRFSAERTGGSVSTLTIQRTQQEDSAVYLCASSLDSRSVYEQFFGPGTRLTVL.

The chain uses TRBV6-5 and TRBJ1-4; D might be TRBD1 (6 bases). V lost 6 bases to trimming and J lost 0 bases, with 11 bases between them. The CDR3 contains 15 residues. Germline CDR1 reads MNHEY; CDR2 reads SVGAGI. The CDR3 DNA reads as TGTGCCAGCAGACAACAGGGCCCAACTAATGAAAAACTGTTTTTT. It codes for CASRQQGPTNEKLFF.

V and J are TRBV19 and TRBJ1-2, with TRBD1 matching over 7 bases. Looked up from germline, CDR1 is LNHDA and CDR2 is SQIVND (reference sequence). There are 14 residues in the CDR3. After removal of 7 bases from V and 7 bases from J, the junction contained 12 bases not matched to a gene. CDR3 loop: CASKPLRDRGGYTF. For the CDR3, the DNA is TGTGCCAGTAAACCCCTGAGGGACAGAGGTGGCTACACCTTC.

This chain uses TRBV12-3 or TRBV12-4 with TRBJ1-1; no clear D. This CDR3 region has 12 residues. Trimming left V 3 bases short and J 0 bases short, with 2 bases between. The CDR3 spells CASSFMNTEAFF. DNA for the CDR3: TGTGCCAGCAGTTTTATGAACACTGAAGCTTTCTTT.

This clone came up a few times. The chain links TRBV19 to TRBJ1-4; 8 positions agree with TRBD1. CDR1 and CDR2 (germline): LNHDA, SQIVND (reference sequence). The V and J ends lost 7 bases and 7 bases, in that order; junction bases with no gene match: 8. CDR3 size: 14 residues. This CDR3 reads CASTPDRDREKLFF. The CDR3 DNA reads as TGTGCCAGTACCCCGGACAGGGATCGTGAAAAACTGTTTTTT.

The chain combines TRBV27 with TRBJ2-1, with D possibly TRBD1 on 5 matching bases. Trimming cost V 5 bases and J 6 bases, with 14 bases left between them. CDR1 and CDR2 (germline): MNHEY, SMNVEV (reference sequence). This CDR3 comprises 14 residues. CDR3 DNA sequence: TGTGCCAGCAGTACCGAGCAGGGTCGCAATGAGCAGTTCTTC. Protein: CASSTEQGRNEQFF.

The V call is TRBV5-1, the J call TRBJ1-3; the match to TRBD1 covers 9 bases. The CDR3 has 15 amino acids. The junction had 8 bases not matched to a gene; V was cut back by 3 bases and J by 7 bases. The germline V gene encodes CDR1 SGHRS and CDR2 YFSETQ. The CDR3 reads CASSSGTGTSNTIYF. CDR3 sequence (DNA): TGCGCCAGCAGCTCCGGGACAGGGACGTCGAACACCATATATTTT.